These 4 T cell receptor beta chains share one sample of origin, sequenced in a study of T cells in Graves' hyperthyroidism and ophthalmopathy. The TCR beta CDR3 regions underwent amplification using RNA transcripts as the source. A first-round RT-PCR of the TCR CDR3 used the HTBI primer set. Each CDR3 protein gets one entry after TCRdb re-called the multiplex PCR reads with MiXCR. Of about 560,000 distinct CDR3 sequences in the sample, around 17% were seen once. Material for sequencing was blood. All receptors derive from a woman aged 18-30 years with Graves' hyperthyroidism.

The table lists this clonotype with many counts. The gene calls are TRBV28 and TRBJ1-1, with D unresolved. CDR1 is MDHEN, CDR2 SYDVKM, per germline. The V gene lost 7 bases and the J gene lost 0 bases, with 12 bases spanning the gap. The CDR3 loop spans 14 amino acids. The chain's CDR3 is CASTGGPMNTEAFF. DNA of the CDR3: TGTGCCAGCACCGGAGGACCGATGAACACTGAAGCTTTCTTT.

The table lists this clonotype with a few counts. The rearrangement links TRBV20-1 to TRBJ1-2; the D gene is possibly TRBD1 (5 bases). The length of the CDR3 is 14 residues. Trimming left V 0 bases short and J 4 bases short, with 12 bases between. CDR1 is DFQATT, CDR2 SNEGSKA, per germline (reference sequence). The CDR3 loop is CSARDPRVVYGYTF. CDR3 in DNA: TGCAGTGCTAGAGATCCCAGGGTCGTCTATGGCTACACCTTC.

The V gene is TRBV5-1, the J gene TRBJ2-5, with D possibly being TRBD1 (5 bases). Trimming removed 1 base from V and 2 bases from J, with 9 bases in between. The CDR3 length is 14 residues. Per germline, CDR1 SGHRS and CDR2 YFSETQ. The CDR3 sequence: CASSLLPGQETQYF. The CDR3 bases are TGCGCCAGCAGCTTGCTGCCAGGGCAAGAGACCCAGTACTTC.

A word on this clonotype: The junction differs from germline at one of its ends, possibly a read error. The gene calls are TRBV7-9 and TRBJ1-1, with 7 bases lining up with TRBD1. CDR3 length: 15 residues. CDR1 and CDR2 from the germline V gene are SEHNR and FQNEAQ (reference sequence). The CDR3 region is CAGSPQGQRNTEAFF. Here the CDR3 DNA reads TGTGCCGGCAGCCCACAGGGACAGAGGAACACTGAAGCTTTCTTT.